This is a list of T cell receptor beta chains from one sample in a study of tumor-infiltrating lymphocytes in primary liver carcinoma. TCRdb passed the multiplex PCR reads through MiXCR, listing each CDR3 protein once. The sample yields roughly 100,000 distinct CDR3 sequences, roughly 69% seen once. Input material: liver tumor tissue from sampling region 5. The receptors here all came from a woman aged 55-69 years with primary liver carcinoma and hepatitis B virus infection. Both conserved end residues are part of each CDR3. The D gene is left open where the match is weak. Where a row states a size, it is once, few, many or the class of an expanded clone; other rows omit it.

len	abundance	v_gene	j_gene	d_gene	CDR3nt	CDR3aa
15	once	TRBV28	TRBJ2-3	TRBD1	TGTGTCGGCGGACGGACAGGGGCTAGCACAGATACGCAGTATTTT	CVGGRTGASTDTQYF
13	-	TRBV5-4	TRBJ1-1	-	TGTGCCAGCAGTCAGACCATGTCGACTGAAGCTTTCTTT	CASSQTMSTEAFF
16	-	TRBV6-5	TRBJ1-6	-	TGTGCCAGCAGTCTACAAGGGTTGGCCCATAATTCACCCCTCCATTTT	CASSLQGLAHNSPLHF
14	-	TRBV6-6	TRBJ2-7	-	TGTGCCAGCACCAAAGCCGAGGGAGTCAACGAGCAGTACTTC	CASTKAEGVNEQYF
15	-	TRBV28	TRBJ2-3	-	TGTGCCAGCAACTCAACAGGGAGAACCACAGATACGCAGTATTTT	CASNSTGRTTDTQYF
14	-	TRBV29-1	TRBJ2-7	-	TGTAGCGTTGACTCGACAAGGGGTCCCTACGAGCAGTACTTC	CSVDSTRGPYEQYF
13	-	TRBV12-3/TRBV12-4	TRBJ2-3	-	TGTGACAGCAGTTTAGATCGAACAGATACACAGTATTTT	CDSSLDRTDTQYF
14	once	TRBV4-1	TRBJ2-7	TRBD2	TGCGCAAGCAGCCAAGAAGGTCGGGACTACGAGGAGTACTTC	CASSQEGRDYEEYF
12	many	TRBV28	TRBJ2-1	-	TGTGCCAGCACGGTCAGGGGAGAGGAGCAGTTCTTC	CASTVRGEEQFF
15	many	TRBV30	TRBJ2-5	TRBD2	TGTGCCTGGAGTGCGACTAGCGGGTCGCAAGAGACCCAGTACTTC	CAWSATSGSQETQYF
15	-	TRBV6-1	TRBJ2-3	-	TGTGCCAACACTTATGGAAGTGGTGGCACAGATACGCAGTATTTT	CANTYGSGGTDTQYF
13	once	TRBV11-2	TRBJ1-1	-	TGTGCCGGCAACTCACGACAGAGGGATGAAGCTTTCTTT	CAGNSRQRDEAFF
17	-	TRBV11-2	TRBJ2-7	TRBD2	TGTGTCAGCAGCTTAGATCTCCCTAGCGGGAGGGGCCACGTGCAGAACTTC	CVSSLDLPSGRGHVQNF
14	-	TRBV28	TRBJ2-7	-	TGTGCCAGCAGTTTAGCGGAAGCCCTCGGGGGGCAGTACTTC	CASSLAEALGGQYF
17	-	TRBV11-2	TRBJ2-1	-	TGTGCCAGCAGCTTACGACAAGGGCAGAGATTCTACAATGAGCAGTTCTTC	CASSLRQGQRFYNEQFF
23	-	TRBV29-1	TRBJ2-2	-	TGCAGCGTTGAACACGGAGGCAGGGTAGGACTCACTCCTCAAAACCCGAACACCGGGAAGCTGTTTTTT	CSVEHGGRVGLTPQNPNTGKLFF
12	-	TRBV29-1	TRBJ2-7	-	TGCAGCGTTGAAGAAATGGGTCCCGAGCAGTACTTC	CSVEEMGPEQYF
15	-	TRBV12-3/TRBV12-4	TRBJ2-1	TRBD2	TGTGCCAGCAGTTTGGGAGTGGGAGGGTACAATAAGCAGTTCTTC	CASSLGVGGYNKQFF
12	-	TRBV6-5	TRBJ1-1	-	TGTGCCAGCATCGGGATAGGAACTGAAGCTTTCTTT	CASIGIGTEAFF
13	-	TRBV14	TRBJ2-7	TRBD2	TGTGTCAGCAGCCAATTAGCGGGAGCAGGGCAGTACTTC	CVSSQLAGAGQYF
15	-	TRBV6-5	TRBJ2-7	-	TGTACCAGCAGTCAGGCCGGGACCGCCATGGGCGAGCACTACTTC	CTSSQAGTAMGEHYF
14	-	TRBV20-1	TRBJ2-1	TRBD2	TGCAGTGCTCTACGGGAGGCGCGCGACAATGAGCAGTTCTTC	CSALREARDNEQFF
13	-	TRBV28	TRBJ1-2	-	TGTGCCAGCAGTTTTCCAGCTAACTATGGCTACACCTTC	CASSFPANYGYTF
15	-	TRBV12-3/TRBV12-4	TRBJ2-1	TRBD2	TGTGCCAGTAGCCCACTAGCGGACCGGAAAAATGAGCAGTTCTTC	CASSPLADRKNEQFF
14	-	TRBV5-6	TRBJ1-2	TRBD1	TGTGCCAGCAGCTGGGACAGGCTCAACTATGGCTACACCTTC	CASSWDRLNYGYTF
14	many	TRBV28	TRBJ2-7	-	TGTGCCAGCAGCTTCAGCGGGCCTTCCTACGAGCAGTACTTC	CASSFSGPSYEQYF
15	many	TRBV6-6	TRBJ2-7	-	TGTGCCAGCAGTACCCCGGAGGGGGAGTCCTACGAGCAGTACTTC	CASSTPEGESYEQYF
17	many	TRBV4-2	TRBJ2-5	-	TGTGCCAGCAGCCGGGGGGACCGCCTATCGGGACAAGAGACCCAGTACTTC	CASSRGDRLSGQETQYF
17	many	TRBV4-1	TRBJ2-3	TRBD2	TGCGCCAGCAGCCTAAGACTAGCGGGAGGTATCACAGATACGCAGTATTTT	CASSLRLAGGITDTQYF
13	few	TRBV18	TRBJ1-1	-	TGTGCCAGCTCACGACAGAAGAACACTGAAGCTTTCTTT	CASSRQKNTEAFF
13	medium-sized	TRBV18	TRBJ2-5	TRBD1	TGTGCCAGCAGCCGGGACAGGGAAGAGACCCAGTACTTC	CASSRDREETQYF
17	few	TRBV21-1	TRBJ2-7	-	TGTGCCAGCAGCAAACCGTCCTCCCGGCGGGGGATCTACGAGCAGTACTTC	CASSKPSSRRGIYEQYF
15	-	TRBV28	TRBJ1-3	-	TGTGCCAGCGCCTCGGCGAAAGGCGGGAGAAACACCATATATTTT	CASASAKGGRNTIYF
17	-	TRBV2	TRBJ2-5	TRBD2	TGTGCCAGCACCAACCCGGGACTAGCGGGTGGGGGGGAGACCCAGTACTTC	CASTNPGLAGGGETQYF
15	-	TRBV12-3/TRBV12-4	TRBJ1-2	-	TGTGCCAGCAGTACCCAGGGCGGGGCCGTCTATGGCTACACCTTT	CASSTQGGAVYGYTF
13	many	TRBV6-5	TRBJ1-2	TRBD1	TGTGCCAGCAGTTACTTCCAGGGGGATGGCTACACCTTC	CASSYFQGDGYTF
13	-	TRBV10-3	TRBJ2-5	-	TGTGCCATCAGGCAGGATGGCCAAGAGAGCCATTACTTC	CAIRQDGQESHYF
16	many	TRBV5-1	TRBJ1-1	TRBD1	TGCGCCAGCAGCTTGGCTCCCGGGACAGGGGTCACTGAAGCTTTCTTT	CASSLAPGTGVTEAFF
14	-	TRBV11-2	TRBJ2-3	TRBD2	TGTGCCAGCAGCCCACACCGGGAGGTAGATACGCAGTATTTT	CASSPHREVDTQYF
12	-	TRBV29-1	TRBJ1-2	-	TGCAGCGACTACGGGACGGCATATAGCTACACCTTC	CSDYGTAYSYTF
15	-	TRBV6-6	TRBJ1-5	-	TGCGCCAGCAGTTACGGTGGATCTAGCAATCAGCTCCAGCATTTT	CASSYGGSSNQLQHF
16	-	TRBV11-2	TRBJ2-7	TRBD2	TGTGCCATCAGCTACGGCGGGAGGACCTCGTGTAGCGAGCAGTACTTC	CAISYGGRTSCSEQYF
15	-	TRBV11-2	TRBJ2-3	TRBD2	TGTGCCATCAGGTGGGTAGCGGGAGTCACAGATACGCAGTATTTT	CAIRWVAGVTDTQYF
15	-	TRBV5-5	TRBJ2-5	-	TGTGCCAGCAACTTAGGACTCATGAACCAAGAGACCCAGAACTTC	CASNLGLMNQETQNF
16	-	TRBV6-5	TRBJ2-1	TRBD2	TGTGCCACCAGTCCGCCGGGACTAGCGGTCCACAGTGAGCAGTTCTTC	CATSPPGLAVHSEQFF
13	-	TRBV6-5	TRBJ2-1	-	TGTGTCAGCCAAAGGGGGGAGGCTAATGAGCAGTTCTTC	CVSQRGEANEQFF
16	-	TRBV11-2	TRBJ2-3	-	TGTGCCAGCAGCTTAGCCGGACGGGCAATCACAGATACACAGTATTTT	CASSLAGRAITDTQYF
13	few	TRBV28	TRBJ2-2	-	TGTGCCAGCAGTTTGGGGTTGCCCGGGGAGCTGTTTTTT	CASSLGLPGELFF
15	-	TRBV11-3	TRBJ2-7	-	TGTGCCAACAGCCCGAAGGGGGTTGAAACCTACGAGCAGTACTTC	CANSPKGVETYEQYF
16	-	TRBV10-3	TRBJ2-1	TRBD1	TGTGCCATCAGTGAGTCTAGGGGGCCGGGCGACAATGAGCAGTTCTTC	CAISESRGPGDNEQFF
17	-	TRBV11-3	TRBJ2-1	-	TGTGCCAGGAACTCGACTCCGCCAGCGGGGACACACAATGAGCAGTTCTTC	CARNSTPPAGTHNEQFF
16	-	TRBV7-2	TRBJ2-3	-	TGTGCCAGCAGCTTAGCTGGGCAGGGGGGAGGAGGTACGCAGTATTTT	CASSLAGQGGGGTQYF
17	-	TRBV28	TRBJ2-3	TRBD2	TGTGCCAGCAGTGAAATTTACGGGACTAGCGGCACAGATACGCAGTATTTT	CASSEIYGTSGTDTQYF
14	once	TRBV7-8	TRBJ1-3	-	TGTGTCAGCAGCCCCGGGGGGGCTAGAAACACCATATATTTT	CVSSPGGARNTIYF
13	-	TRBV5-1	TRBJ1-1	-	TGCGCCAGCAGCTCGGGTGCAGCCACCGAAGTTTTCTTT	CASSSGAATEVFF
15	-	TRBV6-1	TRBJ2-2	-	TGTGTTAGCAGTGAATCAGTAGGGGACACCGGGGAGCTGTTTTTT	CVSSESVGDTGELFF
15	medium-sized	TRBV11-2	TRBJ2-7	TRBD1	TGTGCCAGCAGCTTAGTACAGGGGTCCACCTACGAGCAGTACTTC	CASSLVQGSTYEQYF
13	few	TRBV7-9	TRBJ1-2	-	TGTGCCAGCACCCCCGGGTTGCACTATGGCTACACCTTC	CASTPGLHYGYTF
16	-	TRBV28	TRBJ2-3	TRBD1	TGTGTCAGTAGTCCAACGACAGGGACCCGCACAGATACGCAGTATTTT	CVSSPTTGTRTDTQYF